This passage covers 20 T cell receptor beta chains from one sample sequenced in a study of T cells in Graves' hyperthyroidism and ophthalmopathy. The source material, RNA transcripts, was used to amplify TCR beta CDR3 regions. HTBI primers were used for first-round RT-PCR of the TCR CDR3. TCRdb re-derived calls from the multiplex PCR reads in MiXCR, one entry per CDR3 protein. The sample has a few hundred thousand distinct CDR3 sequences, about 18% seen once. The sequenced sample consisted of blood. The receptors here all came from a man between 18 and 35 years old with Graves' ophthalmopathy.

This clonotype was detected only a few times. This sequence joins TRBV9 and TRBJ1-4, with D uncertain. CDR1 is SGDLS, CDR2 YYNGEE, per germline. The V gene lost 4 bases and the J gene lost 8 bases, with 12 bases spanning the gap. The CDR3 is made up of 13 amino acids. This chain's CDR3 is CASSPPGVEKLFF. The CDR3 DNA reads as TGTGCCAGCAGCCCCCCTGGGGTCGAAAAACTGTTTTTT.

The chain links TRBV18 to TRBJ1-1, with D perhaps TRBD1 (6 bases). V lost 1 base and J lost 7, with 13 bases in between. This CDR3 contains 14 residues. Germline values: CDR1 KGHSH, CDR2 LQKENI. The CDR3 nucleotides are TGTGCCAGCTCACCACGAAGGGGGGTTGATGAAGCTTTCTTT. It is translated as CASSPRRGVDEAFF.

V gene TRBV28 combines with J gene TRBJ2-7; 8 nucleotides match TRBD1. The V gene end was trimmed by 1 base and the J gene end by 6 bases; junction bases not matched to a gene: 8. CDR3 length: 15 amino acids. Germline V lookup: CDR1 MDHEN, CDR2 SYDVKM. The CDR3, as DNA: TGTGCCAGCAGTTTATATTGGCAGGGGGCGAGCGAGCAGTACTTC. Translated: CASSLYWQGASEQYF.

This clonotype was counted only a few times. Given a much more abundant clone one base away, this may be a read error. The rearrangement links TRBV7-3 to TRBJ1-2; the match to TRBD1 covers 9 bases. There are 15 residues in the CDR3. Germline CDR1 is SGHTA and CDR2 is FQGTGA. The CDR3 DNA reads as TGTGCCAGCAGCACCGCCGGGACAGGGAAGGGTGGCCACACCTTC. This sequence encodes CASSTAGTGKGGHTF. Supplemented by reference TRBV7-3 and TRBJ1-2, the full variable domain reads GAGVSQTPSNKVTEKGKYVELRCDPISGHTALYWYRQSLGQGPEFLIYFQGTGAADDSGLPNDRFFAVRPEGSVSTLKIQRTERGDSAVYLCASSTAGTGKGGHTFGSGTRLTVV.

This clonotype was detected many times. V is TRBV6-1 and J is TRBJ2-3; 8 bases fit TRBD1. The germline gives CDR1 MNHNS, CDR2 SASEGT. Trimming took 5 bases from V and 2 from J; bases not matched to a gene: 6. CDR3 size: 15 residues. DNA for the CDR3: TGTGCCAGCAGTTATTGGGGACAGGACACAGATACGCAGTATTTT. This translates into CASSYWGQDTDTQYF.

V and J are TRBV6-1 and TRBJ1-4; D remains ambiguous. The V and J ends lost 2 bases and 7 bases respectively, with 11 bases between them. The CDR3 is 14 amino acids. In germline, CDR1 is MNHNS, CDR2 SASEGT. CDR3 in amino acids: CASSEQPGGEKLFF. The CDR3 nucleotides are TGTGCCAGCAGTGAACAGCCAGGAGGTGAAAAACTGTTTTTT.

J is TRBJ2-2 and V is TRBV7-9; tentatively, D is TRBD1 or TRBD2 (6 bases each). Trimming shortened V by 5 bases and J by 0 bases, and 13 bases separated the two germline ends. This CDR3 region has 16 residues. Germline values: CDR1 SEHNR, CDR2 FQNEAQ (reference sequence). The CDR3 region has the DNA TGTGCCAGCAGCGATGGGGGGCCCCCGAACACCGGGGAGCTGTTTTTT. Translating gives CASSDGGPPNTGELFF.

This clonotype was seen at least ten times. The chain is built from TRBV7-9 and TRBJ2-5; the D gene is possibly TRBD1 (6 bases). Looked up from germline, CDR1 is SEHNR and CDR2 is FQNEAQ (reference sequence). The CDR3 length is 15 residues. Deletions cut 4 bases from V and 1 base from J, with 13 bases between. This CDR3 reads CASSSTGNSQETQYF. In nucleotides, the CDR3 is TGTGCCAGCAGCTCGACAGGCAACTCCCAAGAGACCCAGTACTTC.

The J gene is TRBJ2-5, the V gene TRBV6-2 or TRBV6-3; 9 positions agree with TRBD1. CDR3 length: 16 amino acids. V lost 6 bases to trimming and J lost 4 bases; unmatched junction nucleotides: 12. CDR1 is MNHEY, CDR2 SVGEGT, per germline. The CDR3 DNA reads TGTGCCAGCAGAATACGGGGACAGGGCTTGGGAGAGACCCAGTACTTC. It yields the protein CASRIRGQGLGETQYF.

The chain has TRBV12-3 or TRBV12-4 and TRBJ1-5; 7 bases fit TRBD1. Trimming cost V 2 bases and J 3 bases; bases outside gene matches: 4. The CDR3 is 15 amino acids. The CDR3, as DNA: TGTGCCAGCAGTTTATCAGGGGGGATCAATCAGCCCCAGCATTTT. The encoded protein is CASSLSGGINQPQHF.

This clonotype was counted only a few times. V and J are TRBV10-3 and TRBJ2-3; 10 bases are shared with TRBD1. In germline, CDR1 is ENHRY, CDR2 SYGVKD. J lost 6 bases, V lost 4 bases, and 16 bases had no gene match. The CDR3 extends over 18 amino acids. The CDR3 DNA reads TGTGCCATCAGTGGGGCCCGGGACAGGGGCCTCGTGGGGGATACGCAGTATTTT. Its translation: CAISGARDRGLVGDTQYF.

V and J are TRBV2 and TRBJ1-1, with 11 bases identical to TRBD1. This CDR3 region has 14 residues. The trim removed 6 bases at V and 12 bases at J, leaving 12 bases unmatched. Germline V CDR1 and CDR2: SNHLY, FYNNEI. The CDR3 is CASSAHRDRGTTFF. The CDR3 DNA is TGTGCCAGCAGCGCCCACCGGGACAGGGGGACAACTTTCTTT. The variable domain in full, with the rest retrieved from reference TRBV2 and TRBJ1-1, is EPEVTQTPSHQVTQMGQEVILRCVPISNHLYFYWYRQILGQKVEFLVSFYNNEISEKSEIFDDQFSVERPDGSNFTLKIRSTKLEDSAMYFCASSAHRDRGTTFFGQGTRLTVV.

This clonotype was counted ten times or more. The chain combines TRBV3-1 with TRBJ1-1; unclear D gene. V gave up 1 base and J gave up 1 base, with 10 bases separating them. CDR3 length: 15 amino acids. Germline V CDR1 and CDR2: LGHDT, YNNKEL (reference sequence). Here the CDR3 DNA reads TGTGCCAGCAGCCAAGGGTCCGGGGAGAACACTGAAGCTTTCTTT. This codes for CASSQGSGENTEAFF.

The chain joins TRBV7-3 to TRBJ1-2, with TRBD1 as a possible D gene (6 bases). Trimming shortened V by 6 bases and J by 2 bases, and 16 bases separated the two germline ends. The CDR3 sequence is 15 residues long. From germline, CDR1 is SGHTA and CDR2 FQGTGA. CDR3 sequence: CASSTGQLGNYGYTF. For the CDR3, the DNA is TGTGCCAGCAGTACAGGACAGCTTGGAAACTATGGCTACACCTTC.

In its sample, this clonotype was seen many times. The chain carries TRBV7-2 and TRBJ1-5; 7 bases are a match to TRBD1. Germline lookup yields CDR1 SGHTA and CDR2 FQGNSA. The CDR3 has 16 residues. V lost 5 bases to trimming and J lost 1 base; unmatched junction nucleotides: 8. The CDR3 nucleotides read TGTGCCAGCAGCCCACAGACAGGGATCAGCAATCAGCCCCAGCATTTT. This gives the protein CASSPQTGISNQPQHF.

The genes are TRBV27 and TRBJ2-1; TRBD1 is a possible D gene (6 bases). CDR1 and CDR2 from the germline V gene are MNHEY and SMNVEV (reference sequence). The ends were cut back, 8 bases at V and 6 bases at J, with 20 bases in the middle. This CDR3 comprises 15 residues. The CDR3 sequence: CASSYRDLRGNEQFF. CDR3 in DNA: TGTGCCAGCTCGTACAGGGATCTGAGGGGCAATGAGCAGTTCTTC.

The table lists this clonotype with a few counts. The chain couples TRBV9 to TRBJ2-7; no definite D call. This CDR3 spans 12 amino acids. Germline CDR1 is SGDLS and CDR2 is YYNGEE. The ends were cut back, 0 bases at V and 4 bases at J, with 5 bases in the middle. CDR3 nucleotides: TGTGCCAGCAGCGTAGACGGGTACGAGCAGTACTTC. This gives the protein CASSVDGYEQYF.

This clonotype has at least ten counts. The V gene is TRBV7-8, the J gene TRBJ1-2; TRBD1 matches at 7 bases. CDR1 and CDR2 (germline): SGHVS, FQNEAQ. The CDR3 spans 15 residues. Trimming cost V 3 bases and J 8 bases; bases outside gene matches: 12. The CDR3 bases are TGTGCCAGCAGCTTGTCGGCCAGGGGGATCGAGGGCTACACCTTC. Translating it yields CASSLSARGIEGYTF.

The V and J genes are TRBV24-1 and TRBJ2-3; D might be TRBD2 (6 bases). Trimming stripped 0 bases from V and 2 bases from J, with 17 bases between. The CDR3 covers 18 residues. Germline V gives CDR1 KGHDR, CDR2 SFDVKD. The CDR3 DNA reads TGTGCCACCAGTGATTTGCGGGTGGGCGGGGCCTTCACAGATACGCAGTATTTT. Translated: CATSDLRVGGAFTDTQYF.

This clonotype was counted many times. The chain links TRBV6-1 to TRBJ1-2; a possible D gene is TRBD1 (5 bases). CDR3 length: 18 amino acids. With 6 bases removed from V and 1 base from J, the gap between germline ends came to 24 bases. Germline assignment: CDR1 MNHNS and CDR2 SASEGT. The CDR3 loop reads CASSSRQLPTLLNYGYTF. CDR3 in DNA: TGTGCCAGCAGCAGTCGACAGTTACCTACCCTACTTAACTATGGCTACACCTTC.